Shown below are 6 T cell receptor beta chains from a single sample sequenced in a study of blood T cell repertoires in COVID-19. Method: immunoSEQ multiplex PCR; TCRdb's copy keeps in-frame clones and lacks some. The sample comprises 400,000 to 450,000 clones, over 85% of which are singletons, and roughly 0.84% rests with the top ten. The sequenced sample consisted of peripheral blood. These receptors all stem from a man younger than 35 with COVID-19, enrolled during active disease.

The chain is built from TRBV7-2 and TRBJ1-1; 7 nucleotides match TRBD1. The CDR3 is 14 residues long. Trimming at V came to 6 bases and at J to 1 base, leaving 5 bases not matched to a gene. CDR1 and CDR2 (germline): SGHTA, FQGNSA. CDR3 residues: CASRQGMGNTEAFF. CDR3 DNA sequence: TGTGCCAGCAGACAGGGGATGGGGAACACTGAAGCTTTCTTT.

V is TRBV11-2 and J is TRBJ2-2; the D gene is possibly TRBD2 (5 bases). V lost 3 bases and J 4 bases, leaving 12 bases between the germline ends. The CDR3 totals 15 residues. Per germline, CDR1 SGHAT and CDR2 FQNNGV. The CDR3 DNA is TGTGCCAGCAGCTTGTCGGGATCGGGCACCGGGGAGCTGTTTTTT. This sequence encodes CASSLSGSGTGELFF.

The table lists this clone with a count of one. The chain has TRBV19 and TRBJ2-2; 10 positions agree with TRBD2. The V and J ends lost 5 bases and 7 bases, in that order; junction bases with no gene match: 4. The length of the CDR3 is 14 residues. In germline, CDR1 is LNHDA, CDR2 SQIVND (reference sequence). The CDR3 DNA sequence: TGTGCCAGTAGTGAGGGACTAGCGTTCGGGGAGCTGTTTTTT. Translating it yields CASSEGLAFGELFF.

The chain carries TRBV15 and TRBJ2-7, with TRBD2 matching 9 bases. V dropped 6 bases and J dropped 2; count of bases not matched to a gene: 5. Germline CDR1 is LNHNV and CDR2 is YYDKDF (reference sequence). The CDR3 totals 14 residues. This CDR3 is CATRSLAGAYEQYF. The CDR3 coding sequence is TGTGCCACCAGATCACTAGCGGGCGCCTACGAGCAGTACTTC.

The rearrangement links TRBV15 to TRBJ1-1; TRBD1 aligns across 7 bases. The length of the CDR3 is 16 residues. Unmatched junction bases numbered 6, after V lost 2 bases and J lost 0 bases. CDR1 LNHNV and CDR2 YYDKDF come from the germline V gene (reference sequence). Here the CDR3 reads CATSRSPTGVNTEAFF. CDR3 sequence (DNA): TGTGCCACCAGCAGATCTCCAACAGGGGTGAACACTGAAGCTTTCTTT.

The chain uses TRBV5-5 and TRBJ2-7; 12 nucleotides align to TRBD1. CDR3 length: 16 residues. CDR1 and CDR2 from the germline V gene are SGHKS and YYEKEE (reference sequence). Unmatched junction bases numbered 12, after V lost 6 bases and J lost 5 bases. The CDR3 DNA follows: TGTGCCAGCAACCTCGATGCAGGGACAGGGGGCAACGAGCAGTACTTC. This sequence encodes CASNLDAGTGGNEQYF.